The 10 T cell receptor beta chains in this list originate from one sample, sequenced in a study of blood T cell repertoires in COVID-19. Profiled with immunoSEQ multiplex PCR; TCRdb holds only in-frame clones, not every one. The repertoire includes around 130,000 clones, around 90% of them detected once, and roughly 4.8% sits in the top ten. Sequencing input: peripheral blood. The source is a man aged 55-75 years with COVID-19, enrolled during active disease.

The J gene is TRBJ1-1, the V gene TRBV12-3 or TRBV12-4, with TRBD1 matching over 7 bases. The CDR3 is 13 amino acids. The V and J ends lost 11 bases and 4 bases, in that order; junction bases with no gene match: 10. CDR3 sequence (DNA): TGTGCCGTCGCCCCCCCAGGGGGCACTGAAGCTTTCTTT. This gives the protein CAVAPPGGTEAFF.

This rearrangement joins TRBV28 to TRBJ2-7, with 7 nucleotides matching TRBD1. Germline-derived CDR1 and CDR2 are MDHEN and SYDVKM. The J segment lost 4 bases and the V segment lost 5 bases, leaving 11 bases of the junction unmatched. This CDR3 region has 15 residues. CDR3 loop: CASSNRDRVGYEQYF. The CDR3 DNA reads TGTGCCAGCAGTAATCGCGACAGGGTAGGGTACGAGCAGTACTTC. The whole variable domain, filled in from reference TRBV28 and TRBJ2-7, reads DVKVTQSSRYLVKRTGEKVFLECVQDMDHENMFWYRQDPGLGLRLIYFSYDVKMKEKGDIPEGYSVSREKKERFSLILESASTNQTSMYLCASSNRDRVGYEQYFGPGTRLTVT.

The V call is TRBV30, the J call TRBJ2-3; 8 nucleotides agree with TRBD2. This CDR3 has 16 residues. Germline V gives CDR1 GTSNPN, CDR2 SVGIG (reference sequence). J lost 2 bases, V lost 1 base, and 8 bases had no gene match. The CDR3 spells CAWSGASGSITDTQYF. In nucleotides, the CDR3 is TGTGCCTGGAGTGGGGCTAGCGGGTCGATCACAGATACGCAGTATTTT.

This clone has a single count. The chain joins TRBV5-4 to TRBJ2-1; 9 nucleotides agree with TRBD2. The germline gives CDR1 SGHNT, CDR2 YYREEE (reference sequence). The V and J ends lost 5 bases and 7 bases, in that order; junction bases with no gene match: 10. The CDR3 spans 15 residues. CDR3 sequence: CASRQPGLAKNEQFF. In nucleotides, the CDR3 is TGTGCCAGCAGGCAGCCGGGACTAGCTAAAAATGAGCAGTTCTTC.

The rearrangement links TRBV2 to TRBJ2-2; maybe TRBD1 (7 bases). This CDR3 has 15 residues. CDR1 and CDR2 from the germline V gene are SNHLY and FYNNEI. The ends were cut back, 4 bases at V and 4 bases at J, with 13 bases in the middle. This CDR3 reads CASSVGQGGTGELFF. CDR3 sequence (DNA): TGTGCCAGCAGTGTAGGGCAGGGGGGCACCGGGGAGCTGTTTTTT. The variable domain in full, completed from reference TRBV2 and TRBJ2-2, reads EPEVTQTPSHQVTQMGQEVILRCVPISNHLYFYWYRQILGQKVEFLVSFYNNEISEKSEIFDDQFSVERPDGSNFTLKIRSTKLEDSAMYFCASSVGQGGTGELFFGEGSRLTVL.

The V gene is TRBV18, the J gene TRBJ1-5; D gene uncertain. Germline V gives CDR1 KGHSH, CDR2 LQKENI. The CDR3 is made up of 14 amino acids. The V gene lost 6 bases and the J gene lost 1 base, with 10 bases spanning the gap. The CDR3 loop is CASSLDWSNQPQHF. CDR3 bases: TGTGCCAGCTCCCTTGACTGGAGCAATCAGCCCCAGCATTTT.

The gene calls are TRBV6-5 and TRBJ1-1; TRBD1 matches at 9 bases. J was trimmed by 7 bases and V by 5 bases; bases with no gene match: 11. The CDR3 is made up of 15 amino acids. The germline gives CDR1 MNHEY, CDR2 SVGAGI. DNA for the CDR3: TGTGCCAGCAGTCAGACCGGGACAGGGTCGGGTGAAGCTTTCTTT. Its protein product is CASSQTGTGSGEAFF.

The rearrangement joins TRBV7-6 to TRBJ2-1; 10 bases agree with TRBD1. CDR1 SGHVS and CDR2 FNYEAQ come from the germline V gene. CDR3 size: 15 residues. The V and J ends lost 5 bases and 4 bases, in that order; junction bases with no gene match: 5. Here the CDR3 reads CASSRDRGLYNEQFF. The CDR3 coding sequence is TGTGCCAGCAGCCGGGACAGGGGCCTGTACAATGAGCAGTTCTTC. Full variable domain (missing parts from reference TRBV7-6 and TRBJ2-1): GAGVSQSPRYKVTKRGQDVALRCDPISGHVSLYWYRQALGQGPEFLTYFNYEAQQDKSGLPNDRFSAERPEGSISTLTIQRTEQRDSAMYRCASSRDRGLYNEQFFGPGTRLTVL.

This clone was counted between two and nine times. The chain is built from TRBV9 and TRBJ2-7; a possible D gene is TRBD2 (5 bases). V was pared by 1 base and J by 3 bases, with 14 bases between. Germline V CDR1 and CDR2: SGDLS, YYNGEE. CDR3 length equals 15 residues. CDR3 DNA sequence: TGTGCCAGCAGCGTACAAGGCGGGTCCGTCTACGAGCAGTACTTC. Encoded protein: CASSVQGGSVYEQYF. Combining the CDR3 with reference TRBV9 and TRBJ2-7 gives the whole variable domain DSGVTQTPKHLITATGQRVTLRCSPRSGDLSVYWYQQSLDQGLQFLIQYYNGEERAKGNILERFSAQQFPDLHSELNLSSLELGDSALYFCASSVQGGSVYEQYFGPGTRLTVT.

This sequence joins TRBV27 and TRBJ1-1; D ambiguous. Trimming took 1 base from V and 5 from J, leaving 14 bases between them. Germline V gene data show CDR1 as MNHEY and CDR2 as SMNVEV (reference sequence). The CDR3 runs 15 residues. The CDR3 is CASSLLRGRLTEAFF. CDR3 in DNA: TGTGCCAGCAGTTTATTGAGAGGCCGTCTGACTGAAGCTTTCTTT.